A single T cell receptor (beta chain) is shown here with its context. Its antigen is as yet unknown. This entry is derived from a study of cytomegalovirus exposure and HLA in healthy donors. The study ran its PCR with 60 Vbeta and 13 Jbeta primers. In the authors' methods: The count from a later analysis was some 76 million unique TCR beta chains, 9.5 million to 11 million of them shared. Assay used: immunoSEQ multiplex PCR; TCRdb lists only in-frame clones, some missing. D and trimming come from the DNA, and the V and J calls and clone size come from that table. This sample has 95,000 to 100,000 clones; around 76% occur once, and the top ten carry less than 9%. Notes on the study in general: The classifier reportedly diagnosed cytomegalovirus status with high sensitivity and specificity.

This CDR3 comprises 15 residues. J gave up 8 bases and V 5 bases, and 8 bases lay outside the gene matches. Germline V gene data show CDR1 as LNHDA and CDR2 as SQIVND (reference sequence). This sequence was found in a man aged 35-49 years in good health and CMV-seropositive. The chain employs TRBV19 and TRBJ2-1; 11 bases are a match to TRBD2. The sequencing sample was made of PBMCs. The CDR3 is CASSSGLAGRYEQFF. For the CDR3, the DNA is TGTGCCAGTAGTTCTGGACTAGCGGGTCGCTATGAGCAGTTCTTC. Full variable domain (outside the CDR3, taken from reference TRBV19 and TRBJ2-1): DGGITQSPKYLFRKEGQNVTLSCEQNLNHDAMYWYRQDPGQGLRLIYYSQIVNDFQKGDIAEGYSVSREKKESFPLTVTSAQKNPTAFYLCASSSGLAGRYEQFFGPGTRLTVL.